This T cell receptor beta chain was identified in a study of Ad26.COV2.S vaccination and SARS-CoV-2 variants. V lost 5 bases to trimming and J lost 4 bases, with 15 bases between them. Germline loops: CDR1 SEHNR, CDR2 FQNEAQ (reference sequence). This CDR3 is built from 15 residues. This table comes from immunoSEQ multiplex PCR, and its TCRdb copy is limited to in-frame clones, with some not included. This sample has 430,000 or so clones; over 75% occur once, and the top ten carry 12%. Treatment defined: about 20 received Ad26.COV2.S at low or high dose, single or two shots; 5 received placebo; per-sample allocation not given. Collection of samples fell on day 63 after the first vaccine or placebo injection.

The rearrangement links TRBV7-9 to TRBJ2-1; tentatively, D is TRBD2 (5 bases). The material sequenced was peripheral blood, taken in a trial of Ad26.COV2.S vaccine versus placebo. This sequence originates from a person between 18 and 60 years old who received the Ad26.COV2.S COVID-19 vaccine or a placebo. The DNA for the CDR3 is TGTGCCAGCAGCCAGACCGGACTCCTATACAATGAGCAGTTCTTC. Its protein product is CASSQTGLLYNEQFF.